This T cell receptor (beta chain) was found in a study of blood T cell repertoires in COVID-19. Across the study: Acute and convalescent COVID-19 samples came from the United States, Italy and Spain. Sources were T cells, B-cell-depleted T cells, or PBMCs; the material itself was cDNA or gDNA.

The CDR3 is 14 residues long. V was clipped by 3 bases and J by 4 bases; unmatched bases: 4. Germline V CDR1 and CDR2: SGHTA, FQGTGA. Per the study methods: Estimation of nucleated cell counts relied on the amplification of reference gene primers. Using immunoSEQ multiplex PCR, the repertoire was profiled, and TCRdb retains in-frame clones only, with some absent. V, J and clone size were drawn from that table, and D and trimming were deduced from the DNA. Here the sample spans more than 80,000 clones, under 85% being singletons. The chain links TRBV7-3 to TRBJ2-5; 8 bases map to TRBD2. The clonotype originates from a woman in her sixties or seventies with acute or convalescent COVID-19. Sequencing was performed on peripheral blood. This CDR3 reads CASSLGTRGETQYF. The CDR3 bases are TGTGCCAGCAGCTTGGGGACTAGAGGAGAGACCCAGTACTTC. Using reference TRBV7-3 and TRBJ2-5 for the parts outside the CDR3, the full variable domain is GAGVSQTPSNKVTEKGKYVELRCDPISGHTALYWYRQSLGQGPEFLIYFQGTGAADDSGLPNDRFFAVRPEGSVSTLKIQRTERGDSAVYLCASSLGTRGETQYFGPGTRLLVL.